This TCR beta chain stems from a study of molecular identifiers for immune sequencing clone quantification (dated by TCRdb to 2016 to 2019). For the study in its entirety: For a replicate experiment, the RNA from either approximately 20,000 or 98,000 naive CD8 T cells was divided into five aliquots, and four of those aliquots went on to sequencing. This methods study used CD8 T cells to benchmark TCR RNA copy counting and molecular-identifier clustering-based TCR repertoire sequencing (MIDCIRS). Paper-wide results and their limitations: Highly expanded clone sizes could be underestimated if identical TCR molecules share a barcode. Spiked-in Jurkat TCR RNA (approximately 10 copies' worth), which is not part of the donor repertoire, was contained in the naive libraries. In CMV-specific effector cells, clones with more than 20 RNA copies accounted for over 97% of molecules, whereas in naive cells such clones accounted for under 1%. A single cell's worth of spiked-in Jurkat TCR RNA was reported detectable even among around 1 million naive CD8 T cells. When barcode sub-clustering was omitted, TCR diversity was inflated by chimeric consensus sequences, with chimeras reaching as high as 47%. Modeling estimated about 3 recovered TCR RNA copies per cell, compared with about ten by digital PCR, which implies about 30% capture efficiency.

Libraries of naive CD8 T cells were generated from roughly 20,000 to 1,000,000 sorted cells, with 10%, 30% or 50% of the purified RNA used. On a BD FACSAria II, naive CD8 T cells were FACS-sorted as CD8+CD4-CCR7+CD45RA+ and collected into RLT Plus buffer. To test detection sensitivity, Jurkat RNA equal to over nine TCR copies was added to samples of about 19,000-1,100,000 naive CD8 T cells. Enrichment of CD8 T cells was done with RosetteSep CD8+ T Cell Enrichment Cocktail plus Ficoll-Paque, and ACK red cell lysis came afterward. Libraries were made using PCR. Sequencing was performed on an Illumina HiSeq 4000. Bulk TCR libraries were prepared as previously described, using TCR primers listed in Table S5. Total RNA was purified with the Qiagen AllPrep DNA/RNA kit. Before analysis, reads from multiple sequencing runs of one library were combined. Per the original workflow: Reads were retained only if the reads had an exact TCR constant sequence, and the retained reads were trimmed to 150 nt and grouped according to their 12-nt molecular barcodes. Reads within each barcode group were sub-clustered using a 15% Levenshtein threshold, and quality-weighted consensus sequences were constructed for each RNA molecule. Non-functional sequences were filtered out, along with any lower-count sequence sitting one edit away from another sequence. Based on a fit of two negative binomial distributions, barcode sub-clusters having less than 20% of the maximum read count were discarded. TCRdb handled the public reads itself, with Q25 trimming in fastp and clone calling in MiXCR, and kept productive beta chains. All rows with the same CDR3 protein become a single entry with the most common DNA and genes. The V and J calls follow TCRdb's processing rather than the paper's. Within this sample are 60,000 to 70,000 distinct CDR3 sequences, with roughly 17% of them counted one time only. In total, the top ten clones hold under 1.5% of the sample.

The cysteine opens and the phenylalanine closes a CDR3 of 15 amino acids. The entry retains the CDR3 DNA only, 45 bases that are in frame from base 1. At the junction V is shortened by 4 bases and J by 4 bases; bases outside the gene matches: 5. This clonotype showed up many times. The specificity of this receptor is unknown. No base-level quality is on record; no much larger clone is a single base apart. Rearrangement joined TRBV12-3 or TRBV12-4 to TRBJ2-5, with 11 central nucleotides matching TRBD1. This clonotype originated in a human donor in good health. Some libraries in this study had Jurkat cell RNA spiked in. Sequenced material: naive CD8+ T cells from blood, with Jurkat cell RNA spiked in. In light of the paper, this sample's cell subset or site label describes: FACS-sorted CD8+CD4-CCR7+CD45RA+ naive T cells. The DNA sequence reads TGTGCCAGCAGTTCCCGGACAGGGGGCCCAGAGACCCAGTACTTC. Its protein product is CASSSRTGGPETQYF.